The rows below give T cell receptor beta chains drawn from one sample of a study of beta chain features in type 1 diabetes. Libraries were prepared by immunoSEQ multiplex PCR; TCRdb keeps only in-frame clonotypes and omits some of them. Among 20,000 to 30,000 clones, about 70% were seen once, and the ten largest hold roughly 2%. The specimen was Tregs from blood. The receptor set was obtained from a woman between 40 and 50 years old in good health. CDR3s include the opening cysteine and the closing phenylalanine or tryptophan. Fields, in order: J gene, clone size, D gene, V gene, CDR3 protein, CDR3 DNA. The D gene is left open where the match is weak. Size values are once, few and many counts, or a class for expanded clones, and some rows have none.

TRBJ1-4,NA,TRBD1,TRBV6-1,CASSRGLDEKLFF,TGTGCCAGCAGCAGGGGGCTTGATGAAAAACTGTTTTTT
TRBJ2-1,NA,NA,TRBV6-6,CASSYPSRPYNEQFF,TGTGCCAGCAGTTACCCTAGCCGTCCATACAATGAGCAGTTCTTC
TRBJ1-6,NA,NA,TRBV10-2,CASRPTGWDNSPLHF,TGCGCCAGCAGGCCCACAGGGTGGGATAATTCACCCCTCCACTTT
TRBJ2-1,NA,TRBD1,TRBV5-1,CASSSTPDRAAFF,TGCGCCAGCAGCTCGACTCCCGACAGGGCGGCGTTCTTC
TRBJ1-1,NA,TRBD1,TRBV9,CASSVLQGAQVTEAFF,TGTGCCAGCAGCGTATTACAGGGGGCGCAGGTCACTGAAGCTTTCTTT
TRBJ1-5,NA,NA,TRBV19,CASSQTGLANQPQHF,TGTGCCAGTAGTCAGACGGGTTTAGCGAATCAGCCCCAGCATTTT
TRBJ2-5,NA,NA,TRBV6-5,CASSYLVNLETQYF,TGTGCCAGCAGTTACCTAGTAAATTTGGAGACCCAGTACTTC
TRBJ1-2,NA,TRBD1,TRBV6-5,CASSPGTGRYGYTF,TGTGCCAGCAGCCCTGGGACAGGGCGGTATGGCTACACCTTC
TRBJ2-1,NA,TRBD1,TRBV5-1,CASSLGQPEQFF,TGCGCCAGCAGCCTGGGACAGCCAGAGCAGTTCTTC
TRBJ2-7,few,TRBD2,TRBV6-6,CASTPSGLAAEQYF,TGTGCCAGCACCCCCTCTGGTCTAGCGGCCGAGCAGTACTTC
TRBJ1-1,NA,NA,TRBV29-1,CSAGRGDAEAFF,TGCAGCGCCGGGAGAGGGGACGCTGAAGCTTTCTTT
TRBJ2-1,NA,TRBD2,TRBV5-1,CASSSTRGGNEQFF,TGCGCCAGCAGCAGCACGAGGGGAGGGAATGAGCAGTTCTTC
TRBJ1-2,NA,TRBD1,TRBV5-1,CASSGQAYGYTF,TGCGCCAGCTCCGGACAGGCCTATGGCTACACCTTC